These T cell receptor beta chains were read from a single sample in a study of T-cell memory formation after mild COVID-19. TCRdb used MiXCR to reprocess the 5' RACE reads, holding one entry per CDR3 protein. The data contain more than 150,000 distinct CDR3 sequences, roughly 10% of them singletons. Sequenced sample: PBMCs or a T cell subset sorted from them (not recorded which). These receptors all come from a man younger than 35 who had mild COVID-19 (a few samples of this study predate the infection). Cell type and time point are not known. The CDR3 runs from the conserved cysteine through the conserved F or W. Each record gives: CDR3 length, D gene, clone size, J gene, V gene, CDR3 DNA, CDR3 protein. A D gene is named only where the DNA matches it firmly. Only part of the rows carry a size: once, few, many, or a class if the clone is expanded.

17	.	.	TRBJ2-7	TRBV3-1	TGTGCCAGCAGCCAAGCCGGCCAGTGGGGGCCGACCTACGAGCAGTACTTC	CASSQAGQWGPTYEQYF
11	.	.	TRBJ1-1	TRBV11-2	TGTGCCAGCAGCCCGTATGCTGAAGCTTTCTTT	CASSPYAEAFF
16	.	.	TRBJ2-7	TRBV20-1	TGCAGTGCTAGAGGGGGGACTCAGCCGATAACCTACGAGCAGTACTTC	CSARGGTQPITYEQYF
13	.	.	TRBJ2-3	TRBV5-1	TGCGCCAGCAGCCCACAACAGGTTCCTACGCAGTATTTT	CASSPQQVPTQYF
15	.	few	TRBJ2-5	TRBV7-3	TGTGCCAGCAGCACGCAAGGGGGATTAGCGGCGACCCAGTACTTC	CASSTQGGLAATQYF
15	TRBD2	.	TRBJ2-1	TRBV3-1	TGTGCCAGCAGCCAAGGGCGGACTAGCGGGGGGGCCCAGTTCTTC	CASSQGRTSGGAQFF
12	TRBD1	many	TRBJ1-1	TRBV20-1	TGCAGTGCACGACAGGGGGGAACTGAAGCTTTCTTT	CSARQGGTEAFF
11	.	few	TRBJ2-5	TRBV5-1	TGCGCCAGCAGCCGTTCCGAGACCCAGTACTTC	CASSRSETQYF
15	.	.	TRBJ2-1	TRBV7-2	TGTGCCAGCAGCCTAAGTTGGGGGGCCGAGAATGAGCAGTTCTTC	CASSLSWGAENEQFF
13	TRBD2	.	TRBJ2-3	TRBV27	TGTGCCAGCGGTATAGCGGGGGGGCATACGCAGTATTTT	CASGIAGGHTQYF
14	.	few	TRBJ1-3	TRBV19	TGTGCCAGTAGTAGGGGGACAACTGGAAACACCATATATTTT	CASSRGTTGNTIYF
14	TRBD1	.	TRBJ1-6	TRBV27	TGTGCCAGCAGCACACAGGGGGCCGACTCACCCCTCCACTTT	CASSTQGADSPLHF
13	.	few	TRBJ2-2	TRBV20-1	TGCAGTGCTAGAGATTGGTCAGGCGGGGAGCTGTTTTTT	CSARDWSGGELFF
13	.	few	TRBJ1-5	TRBV12-3/TRBV12-4	TGTGCCAGCAGTTTGGAGCGAAATCAGCCCCAGCATTTT	CASSLERNQPQHF
11	TRBD1	.	TRBJ1-1	TRBV6-5	TGTGCCAGCAGTCCAGGGGGCCCAGCTTTCTTT	CASSPGGPAFF
17	TRBD2	.	TRBJ2-3	TRBV7-2	TGTGCCAGCAGCCGAGGACTAGCGGGTTGGGGCACAGATACGCAGTATTTT	CASSRGLAGWGTDTQYF
15	TRBD2	.	TRBJ2-3	TRBV3-1	TGTGCCAGCAGCCGCGCGGGGGGAAACACAGATACGCAGTATTTT	CASSRAGGNTDTQYF
14	.	once	TRBJ2-1	TRBV19	TGTGCCAGTAGTATGCGGGGCGGGAACAATGAGCAGTTCTTC	CASSMRGGNNEQFF
11	.	.	TRBJ2-4	TRBV29-1	TGCAGCGTTCTTGACTACACTGATCAGTACTTC	CSVLDYTDQYF
13	.	few	TRBJ2-5	TRBV24-1	TGTGCCACCGGGGACGGGGTCGGAGAGACCCAGTACTTC	CATGDGVGETQYF
17	.	.	TRBJ1-3	TRBV4-2	TGTGCCAGCAGCCAAGATAGAATCGCGAACTCTGGAAACACCATATATTTT	CASSQDRIANSGNTIYF
15	.	.	TRBJ2-1	TRBV4-1	TGCGCCAGCAGCTTTCTGAGAGGGGCTTGGGGTGAGCAGTTCTTC	CASSFLRGAWGEQFF
16	TRBD1	.	TRBJ2-5	TRBV5-1	TGCGCCAGCAGCCCGATGTTACGACAGGGCGCGGAGACCCAGTACTTC	CASSPMLRQGAETQYF